This TCR beta chain derives from a study of blood T cell repertoires in COVID-19. About the research overall: Both acute and convalescent COVID-19 samples were obtained from the United States, Italy and Spain.

In the original analysis: Amplifying reference gene primers gave estimates of nucleated cell counts. TCRdb keeps only in-frame clones here, not all; method: immunoSEQ multiplex PCR. Clone size and V and J calls were adopted from that table, with D and trimming inferred from the DNA. The sample has 350,000 to 450,000 clones; over 75% are singletons. The V gene's germline CDR1 is SGDLS and CDR2 YYNGEE. The CDR3 spans 14 residues. Between the trimmed V and J ends, which lost 3 bases and 5 bases, there was a span of 14 bases. Participants came from fewer than 25 US areas, aged roughly 18 to 89 years. Participant-given clinical history determined each cohort assignment.

Sequenced material: PBMCs or T cells enriched from blood (not recorded which). The TCR comes from a man under 40 who had recovered from COVID-19. The genes are TRBV9 and TRBJ1-1; the D gene is possibly TRBD1 (5 bases). For the CDR3, the DNA is TGTGCCAGCAGCGCACTCACCCAGGGAACTGAAGCTTTCTTT. This translates into CASSALTQGTEAFF.